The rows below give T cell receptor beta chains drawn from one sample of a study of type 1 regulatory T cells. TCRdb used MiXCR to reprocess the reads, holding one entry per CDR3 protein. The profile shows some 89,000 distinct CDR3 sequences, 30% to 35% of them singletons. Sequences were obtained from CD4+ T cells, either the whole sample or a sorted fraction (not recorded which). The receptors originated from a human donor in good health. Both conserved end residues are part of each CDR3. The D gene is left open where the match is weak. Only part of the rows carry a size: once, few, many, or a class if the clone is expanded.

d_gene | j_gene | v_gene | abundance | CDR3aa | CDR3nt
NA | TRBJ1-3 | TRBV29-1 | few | CSAGSTDGNTIYF | TGCAGCGCCGGTTCAACGGATGGAAACACCATATATTTT
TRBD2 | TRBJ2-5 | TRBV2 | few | CASMREVETQYF | TGTGCCAGCATGCGGGAGGTAGAGACCCAGTACTTC
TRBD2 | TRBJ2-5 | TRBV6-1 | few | CASSDAAGGRETQYF | TGTGCCAGCAGTGATGCGGCGGGAGGTCGAGAGACCCAGTACTTC
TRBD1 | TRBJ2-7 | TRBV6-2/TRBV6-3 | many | CASSPHRGVHEQYF | TGTGCCAGCAGTCCCCACAGGGGGGTCCACGAGCAGTACTTC
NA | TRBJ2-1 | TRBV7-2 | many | CASSGDGTWNEQFF | TGTGCCAGCAGCGGAGACGGGACTTGGAATGAGCAGTTCTTC
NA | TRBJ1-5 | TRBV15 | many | CATSRDVALVGPQHF | TGTGCCACCAGCAGAGATGTGGCCCTCGTGGGGCCCCAGCATTTT
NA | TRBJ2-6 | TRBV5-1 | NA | CASSLVPGAVSGANVLTF | TGCGCCAGCAGCTTGGTTCCGGGGGCGGTATCTGGGGCCAACGTCCTGACTTTC
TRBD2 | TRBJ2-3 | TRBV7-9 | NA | CASSPTRGAGRLFTDTQYF | TGTGCCAGCAGCCCAACCCGAGGAGCGGGACGACTTTTCACAGATACGCAGTATTTT
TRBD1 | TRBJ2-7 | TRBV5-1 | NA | CASSLQGNYEQYF | TGCGCCAGCAGCTTACAGGGGAACTACGAGCAGTACTTC
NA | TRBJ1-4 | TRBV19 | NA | CASSDTGARSYEKLFF | TGTGCCAGTAGTGACACCGGGGCCAGATCTTACGAAAAACTGTTTTTT
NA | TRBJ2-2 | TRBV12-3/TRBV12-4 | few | CASSLARSTGELFF | TGTGCCAGCAGTTTAGCGAGGAGCACCGGGGAGCTGTTTTTT
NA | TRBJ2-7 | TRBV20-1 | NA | CSAGRGRARTEQYF | TGCAGTGCTGGCCGTGGCAGGGCAAGGACCGAGCAGTACTTC
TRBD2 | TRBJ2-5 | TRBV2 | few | CASSERLAGGGETQYF | TGTGCCAGCAGTGAACGGCTAGCGGGAGGGGGAGAGACCCAGTACTTC
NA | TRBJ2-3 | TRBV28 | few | CASSWLATGTDTQYF | TGTGCCAGCAGTTGGTTGGCGACGGGCACAGATACGCAGTATTTT
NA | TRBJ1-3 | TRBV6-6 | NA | CASSYGWQILLNTIYF | TGTGCCAGCAGTTACGGTTGGCAGATCCTTCTAAACACCATATATTTT
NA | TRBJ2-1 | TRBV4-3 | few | CASSQVGEVADNEQFF | TGCGCCAGCAGCCAAGTGGGGGAGGTAGCGGACAATGAGCAGTTCTTC
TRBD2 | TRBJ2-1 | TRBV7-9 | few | CASRGGGGGAYNEQFF | TGTGCCAGCCGGGGAGGCGGGGGGGGGGCCTACAATGAGCAGTTCTTC
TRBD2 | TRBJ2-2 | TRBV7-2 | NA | CASSLNLGLAENTGELFF | TGTGCCAGCAGCTTGAACCTAGGACTAGCGGAGAACACCGGGGAGCTGTTTTTT
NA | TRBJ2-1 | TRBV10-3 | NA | CAISESREDEQFF | TGTGCCATCAGTGAGTCGAGGGAAGATGAGCAGTTCTTC
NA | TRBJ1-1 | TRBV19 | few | CASSIRGQAFF | TGTGCCAGTAGTATAAGGGGACAAGCTTTCTTT
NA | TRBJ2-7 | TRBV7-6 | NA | CASSFSPGGDEQYF | TGTGCCAGCAGCTTTAGTCCAGGAGGCGACGAGCAGTACTTC
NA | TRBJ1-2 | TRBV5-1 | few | CASSLYSDGYTF | TGCGCCAGCAGCTTGTACAGCGATGGCTACACCTTC
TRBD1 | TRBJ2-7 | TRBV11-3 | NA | CASSYRDSEIYEQYF | TGTGCCAGCAGCTACCGGGACAGCGAAATTTACGAGCAGTACTTC
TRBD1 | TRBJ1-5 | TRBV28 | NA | CASLTGGSDQPQHF | TGTGCCAGCCTGACAGGGGGATCCGATCAGCCCCAGCATTTT
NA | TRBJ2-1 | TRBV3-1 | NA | CASSQDGSDYNEQFF | TGTGCCAGCAGCCAAGATGGGTCCGATTACAATGAGCAGTTCTTC
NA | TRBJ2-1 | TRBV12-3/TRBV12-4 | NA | CASSPPATYNEQFF | TGTGCCAGCAGCCCCCCCGCGACCTACAATGAGCAGTTCTTC
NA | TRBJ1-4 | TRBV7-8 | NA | CASSTNDFTGSLGEKLFF | TGTGCCAGCAGCACAAACGACTTCACAGGGTCCCTAGGTGAAAAACTGTTTTTT